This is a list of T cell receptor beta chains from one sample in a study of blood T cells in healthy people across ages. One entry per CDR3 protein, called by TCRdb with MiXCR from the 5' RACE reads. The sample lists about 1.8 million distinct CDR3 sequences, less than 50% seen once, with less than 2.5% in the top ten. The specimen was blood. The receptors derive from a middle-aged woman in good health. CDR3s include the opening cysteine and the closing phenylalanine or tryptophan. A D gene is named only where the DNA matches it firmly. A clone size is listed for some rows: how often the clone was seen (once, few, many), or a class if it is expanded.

cdr3_aa: CASSQYRAPSYEQYF
cdr3_nt: TGTGCCAGCAGCCAATACAGGGCCCCTTCCTACGAGCAGTACTTC
d_call: -
clone_size: -
j_call: TRBJ2-7
v_call: TRBV6-6

cdr3_aa: CASSYPPGSGANVLTF
cdr3_nt: TGTGCCAGCAGTTACCCCCCGGGCTCTGGGGCCAACGTCCTGACTTTC
d_call: -
clone_size: few
j_call: TRBJ2-6
v_call: TRBV6-6

cdr3_aa: CASSLLGKGVNTEAFF
cdr3_nt: TGTGCCAGCAGTTTATTGGGAAAGGGTGTGAACACTGAAGCTTTCTTT
d_call: -
clone_size: -
j_call: TRBJ1-1
v_call: TRBV27

cdr3_aa: CASSQTRYGIYEQYF
cdr3_nt: TGTGCCAGCAGCCAAACTAGATACGGGATATACGAGCAGTACTTC
d_call: -
clone_size: -
j_call: TRBJ2-7
v_call: TRBV3-1

cdr3_aa: CSASDGTSYEQYF
cdr3_nt: TGCAGTGCTAGCGACGGGACCTCCTACGAGCAGTACTTC
d_call: -
clone_size: -
j_call: TRBJ2-7
v_call: TRBV20-1

cdr3_aa: CASSPAGQVTDTQYF
cdr3_nt: TGTGCCAGCAGCCCGGCGGGACAGGTAACCGATACGCAGTATTTT
d_call: TRBD1
clone_size: -
j_call: TRBJ2-3
v_call: TRBV7-9

cdr3_aa: CASSLTAGTGVYGYTF
cdr3_nt: TGTGCCAGCAGTCTCACCGCCGGGACAGGGGTTTATGGCTACACCTTC
d_call: TRBD1
clone_size: once
j_call: TRBJ1-2
v_call: TRBV6-2/TRBV6-3

cdr3_aa: CASRDLVASYEQYF
cdr3_nt: TGTGCCAGCAGGGACCTTGTGGCCTCCTACGAGCAGTACTTC
d_call: -
clone_size: -
j_call: TRBJ2-7
v_call: TRBV6-5

cdr3_aa: CSARQGVGQPQHF
cdr3_nt: TGCAGTGCTCGACAGGGAGTAGGGCAGCCCCAGCATTTT
d_call: TRBD1
clone_size: -
j_call: TRBJ1-5
v_call: TRBV20-1

cdr3_aa: CSVVPWTGRTYNEQFF
cdr3_nt: TGCAGCGTTGTTCCTTGGACAGGGCGAACCTACAATGAGCAGTTCTTC
d_call: TRBD1
clone_size: few
j_call: TRBJ2-1
v_call: TRBV29-1

cdr3_aa: CANSPTSGGGREQFF
cdr3_nt: TGTGCCAACAGCCCGACTAGCGGGGGGGGACGAGAGCAGTTCTTC
d_call: TRBD2
clone_size: -
j_call: TRBJ2-1
v_call: TRBV6-6

cdr3_aa: CASSPQPLTYEQYF
cdr3_nt: TGTGCCAGCAGCCCCCAACCCCTAACCTACGAGCAGTACTTC
d_call: -
clone_size: -
j_call: TRBJ2-7
v_call: TRBV6-2/TRBV6-3

cdr3_aa: CASRSSLGFNEQFF
cdr3_nt: TGCGCCAGCAGATCCAGCCTAGGATTCAATGAGCAGTTCTTC
d_call: -
clone_size: many
j_call: TRBJ2-1
v_call: TRBV5-1

cdr3_aa: CASSWDGRIRSSGANVLTF
cdr3_nt: TGTGCCAGCAGCTGGGACGGGAGAATCCGCAGCTCTGGGGCCAACGTCCTGACTTTC
d_call: -
clone_size: few
j_call: TRBJ2-6
v_call: TRBV11-2

cdr3_aa: CSARGGSKETQYF
cdr3_nt: TGCAGTGCTAGAGGGGGGTCTAAAGAGACCCAGTACTTC
d_call: -
clone_size: -
j_call: TRBJ2-5
v_call: TRBV20-1

cdr3_aa: CATSRVPGQGVFNEQFF
cdr3_nt: TGTGCCACTAGCAGAGTCCCTGGACAGGGTGTCTTTAATGAGCAGTTCTTC
d_call: TRBD1
clone_size: -
j_call: TRBJ2-1
v_call: TRBV15

cdr3_aa: CASSLTEQYF
cdr3_nt: TGTGCCAGCAGCTTAACCGAGCAGTACTTC
d_call: -
clone_size: -
j_call: TRBJ2-7
v_call: TRBV27

cdr3_aa: CASSGGRLNYGYTF
cdr3_nt: TGTGCCAGCAGTGGTGGCAGGTTGAACTATGGCTACACCTTC
d_call: -
clone_size: -
j_call: TRBJ1-2
v_call: TRBV2

cdr3_aa: CSTSTIAKNIQYF
cdr3_nt: TGCAGCACCTCGACTATAGCCAAAAACATTCAGTACTTC
d_call: -
clone_size: -
j_call: TRBJ2-4
v_call: TRBV20-1

cdr3_aa: CASSSVRRSCEQYF
cdr3_nt: TGTGCCAGCAGTTCGGTGCGGAGGTCCTGCGAGCAGTACTTC
d_call: -
clone_size: -
j_call: TRBJ2-7
v_call: TRBV12-3/TRBV12-4

cdr3_aa: CSASRGLAYEQYF
cdr3_nt: TGCAGTGCTTCTAGGGGACTAGCCTACGAGCAGTACTTC
d_call: TRBD2
clone_size: -
j_call: TRBJ2-7
v_call: TRBV20-1

cdr3_aa: CASSYGPGSSPLHF
cdr3_nt: TGCGCCAGCAGCTATGGACCTGGGAGTTCACCCCTCCACTTT
d_call: -
clone_size: -
j_call: TRBJ1-6
v_call: TRBV5-1

cdr3_aa: CASTPGQVYGYTF
cdr3_nt: TGTGCCAGCACCCCCGGCCAAGTTTATGGCTACACCTTC
d_call: -
clone_size: few
j_call: TRBJ1-2
v_call: TRBV11-2

cdr3_aa: CATSRDSRAPMDEQFF
cdr3_nt: TGTGCCACCAGCAGAGATTCTCGCGCCCCAATGGATGAGCAGTTCTTC
d_call: -
clone_size: -
j_call: TRBJ2-1
v_call: TRBV15

cdr3_aa: CASSASGRSPQETQYF
cdr3_nt: TGTGCCAGCAGTGCGAGTGGACGGAGCCCACAAGAGACCCAGTACTTC
d_call: -
clone_size: few
j_call: TRBJ2-5
v_call: TRBV25-1

cdr3_aa: CASSFTGSGLYNEQFF
cdr3_nt: TGTGCCAGCAGTTTTACGGGGAGTGGGTTGTACAATGAGCAGTTCTTC
d_call: -
clone_size: once
j_call: TRBJ2-1
v_call: TRBV27

cdr3_aa: CASSDPLGYNEQFF
cdr3_nt: TGTGCCAGCAGTGACCCCCTGGGTTACAATGAGCAGTTCTTC
d_call: -
clone_size: -
j_call: TRBJ2-1
v_call: TRBV2

cdr3_aa: CASSPPGQGAHEQYF
cdr3_nt: TGTGCCAGCAGTCCACCGGGACAGGGGGCACACGAGCAGTACTTC
d_call: TRBD1
clone_size: -
j_call: TRBJ2-7
v_call: TRBV28

cdr3_aa: CASSQDTYEQYF
cdr3_nt: TGCGCCAGCAGCCAAGATACCTACGAGCAGTACTTC
d_call: -
clone_size: many
j_call: TRBJ2-7
v_call: TRBV14

cdr3_aa: CASSFGQGTIHEQYF
cdr3_nt: TGTGCCAGCAGCTTCGGACAGGGGACGATTCACGAGCAGTACTTC
d_call: TRBD1
clone_size: -
j_call: TRBJ2-7
v_call: TRBV13

cdr3_aa: CASRRPSGGRNEQFF
cdr3_nt: TGTGCCAGCAGAAGACCTAGCGGGGGGAGAAATGAGCAGTTCTTC
d_call: TRBD2
clone_size: -
j_call: TRBJ2-1
v_call: TRBV6-6

cdr3_aa: CSASSQRGVNEQFF
cdr3_nt: TGCAGTGCTAGTTCCCAGCGGGGGGTTAATGAGCAGTTCTTC
d_call: TRBD2
clone_size: -
j_call: TRBJ2-1
v_call: TRBV20-1

cdr3_aa: CARITGESYEQYF
cdr3_nt: TGTGCCAGGATAACAGGGGAATCTTACGAGCAGTACTTC
d_call: TRBD1
clone_size: -
j_call: TRBJ2-7
v_call: TRBV28

cdr3_aa: CASSESIAGANVLTF
cdr3_nt: TGTGCCAGCAGTGAATCGATTGCTGGGGCCAACGTCCTGACTTTC
d_call: -
clone_size: -
j_call: TRBJ2-6
v_call: TRBV6-1

cdr3_aa: CASSLDRGISQETQYF
cdr3_nt: TGCGCCAGCAGCTTGGATCGGGGGATAAGTCAAGAGACCCAGTACTTC
d_call: -
clone_size: -
j_call: TRBJ2-5
v_call: TRBV5-1

cdr3_aa: CASSLAGTLDDEQYF
cdr3_nt: TGTGCCAGCAGCTTAGCAGGGACGCTCGACGACGAGCAGTACTTC
d_call: -
clone_size: few
j_call: TRBJ2-7
v_call: TRBV7-9

cdr3_aa: CASSRQIDGELFF
cdr3_nt: TGTGCCAGCAGCCGACAGATTGACGGGGAGCTGTTTTTT
d_call: -
clone_size: -
j_call: TRBJ2-2
v_call: TRBV4-2

cdr3_aa: CSAWSAGGPNEQFF
cdr3_nt: TGCAGTGCTTGGTCAGCGGGGGGCCCTAATGAGCAGTTCTTC
d_call: TRBD2
clone_size: -
j_call: TRBJ2-1
v_call: TRBV20-1

cdr3_aa: CASIPETGPQYF
cdr3_nt: TGTGCCAGCATCCCAGAGACCGGGCCCCAGTATTTT
d_call: -
clone_size: -
j_call: TRBJ2-3
v_call: TRBV7-9

cdr3_aa: CASSLEWDGNEQYF
cdr3_nt: TGCGCCAGCAGCTTGGAGTGGGACGGAAACGAGCAGTACTTC
d_call: -
clone_size: few
j_call: TRBJ2-7
v_call: TRBV5-1

cdr3_aa: CASSPGTGRKSNYEQYF
cdr3_nt: TGTGCCAGCAGTCCTGGGACAGGACGGAAAAGCAACTACGAGCAGTACTTC
d_call: TRBD1
clone_size: -
j_call: TRBJ2-7
v_call: TRBV27

cdr3_aa: CASSSLRGSGTDTQYF
cdr3_nt: TGTGCCAGCAGTTCACTACGGGGGAGTGGAACAGATACGCAGTATTTT
d_call: -
clone_size: few
j_call: TRBJ2-3
v_call: TRBV7-2

cdr3_aa: CTSSVTSGGPQETQYF
cdr3_nt: TGTACCAGCAGCGTGACTAGCGGGGGCCCGCAAGAGACCCAGTACTTC
d_call: TRBD2
clone_size: -
j_call: TRBJ2-5
v_call: TRBV7-2

cdr3_aa: CASSYSLSGGQPQHF
cdr3_nt: TGTGCCAGCAGTTACTCGCTTTCGGGAGGCCAGCCCCAGCATTTT
d_call: -
clone_size: -
j_call: TRBJ1-5
v_call: TRBV6-2/TRBV6-3

cdr3_aa: CASSDSTRSNYGYTF
cdr3_nt: TGTGCCAGCAGTGACTCCACCAGGAGTAACTATGGCTACACCTTC
d_call: -
clone_size: few
j_call: TRBJ1-2
v_call: TRBV6-4

cdr3_aa: CASRRGTGISYEQYF
cdr3_nt: TGTGCCAGCAGACGTGGGACAGGGATATCCTACGAGCAGTACTTC
d_call: TRBD1
clone_size: -
j_call: TRBJ2-7
v_call: TRBV28

cdr3_aa: CASSAGPWNQETQYF
cdr3_nt: TGTGCCAGCAGCGCGGGGCCTTGGAACCAAGAGACCCAGTACTTC
d_call: -
clone_size: -
j_call: TRBJ2-5
v_call: TRBV5-5

cdr3_aa: CSVLPEGRDTQYF
cdr3_nt: TGCAGCGTTTTGCCCGAGGGGAGGGATACGCAGTATTTT
d_call: -
clone_size: -
j_call: TRBJ2-3
v_call: TRBV29-1

cdr3_aa: CSVELAAPYNEQFF
cdr3_nt: TGCAGCGTTGAACTAGCGGCGCCTTACAATGAGCAGTTCTTC
d_call: TRBD2
clone_size: few
j_call: TRBJ2-1
v_call: TRBV29-1

cdr3_aa: CASSYSTGGTNEKLFF
cdr3_nt: TGTGCCAGCAGTTACTCGACGGGAGGAACTAATGAAAAACTGTTTTTT
d_call: -
clone_size: -
j_call: TRBJ1-4
v_call: TRBV6-5

cdr3_aa: CASSPLTGTYTEAFF
cdr3_nt: TGTGCCAGCAGCCCCCTTACAGGGACCTACACTGAAGCTTTCTTT
d_call: -
clone_size: -
j_call: TRBJ1-1
v_call: TRBV7-9

cdr3_aa: CASSSPQVGDTQYF
cdr3_nt: TGTGCCAGCAGTTCCCCGCAGGTCGGGGATACGCAGTATTTT
d_call: -
clone_size: -
j_call: TRBJ2-3
v_call: TRBV6-5

cdr3_aa: CASSLEPRGDTQYF
cdr3_nt: TGTGCCAGCAGCTTAGAGCCTAGAGGGGATACGCAGTATTTT
d_call: -
clone_size: many
j_call: TRBJ2-3
v_call: TRBV7-2

cdr3_aa: CASGRGHRPYEQFF
cdr3_nt: TGTGCCAGCGGTAGGGGACACAGGCCCTACGAGCAGTTCTTC
d_call: -
clone_size: -
j_call: TRBJ2-1
v_call: TRBV7-2